These T cell receptor beta chains were read from a single sample in a study of T cell responses to AZD1222 COVID-19 vaccine. Only in-frame clones appear in the TCRdb table, and some are missing; sequencing was by immunoSEQ multiplex PCR. The sample includes roughly 180,000 clones, roughly nine tenths of them seen just once. The material sequenced was peripheral blood, taken 28 days after the second AZD1222 dose. The receptors derive from an adult who received the AZD1222 COVID-19 vaccine. CDR3s include the opening cysteine and the closing phenylalanine or tryptophan.

>TRBV7-9|TRBJ1-2
CASSPAFPTGYTF
>TRBV11-2|TRBJ2-1
CASSLDRDSSYNEQFF
>TRBV2|TRBJ1-4
CASTAQQGNEKLFF
>TRBV27|TRBJ1-6
CASRTTGTGGGSYNSPLHF
>TRBV2|TRBJ1-1
CASSENTQLTLNTEAFF
>TRBV6-2/TRBV6-3|TRBJ2-3
CASSYPGTTYTDTQYF
>TRBV7-6|TRBJ2-7
CASSPLGTYEQYF
>TRBV19|TRBJ2-7
CASSIDRGTYEQYF
>TRBV2|TRBJ1-5
CASSWDVGSNQPQHF
>TRBV19|TRBJ2-4
CASSQGDRVAKNIQYF
>TRBV7-9|TRBJ2-1
CASSLSLTNEQFF
>TRBV14|TRBJ1-6
CASSQYIGRRDSPLHF
>TRBV30|TRBJ2-7
CAWSVWGQGIMKQYF
>TRBV7-3|TRBJ2-3
CASSLYVGPSDTQYF
>TRBV20-1|TRBJ1-2
CSASAPGQETTGGYTF
>TRBV5-6|TRBJ2-5
CASSFSTLGTQYF
>TRBV19|TRBJ2-2
CASSKYRVSNTGELFF
>TRBV6-2/TRBV6-3|TRBJ2-7
CASSRQGNLNEQYF
>TRBV19|TRBJ2-5
CASSLTLRDLETQYF
>TRBV27|TRBJ2-7
CASSLGSGAAYEQYF
>TRBV7-3|TRBJ1-1
CASSRTTGTEAFF
>TRBV9|TRBJ2-7
CASSVAPLQGSYEQYF
>TRBV29-1|TRBJ1-1
CSVEAPRGQNTEAFF
>TRBV7-9|TRBJ1-1
CASSHQGAGGTEAFF
>TRBV3-1/TRBV3-2|TRBJ2-6
CASSQGFGARGANVLTF
>TRBV30|TRBJ2-7
CAWSRVGGSSYEQYF
>TRBV7-2|TRBJ1-1
CASSLGHRGNTEAFF
>TRBV27|TRBJ2-2
CASSLRTSGRRGAGELFF
>TRBV28|TRBJ1-1
CASSLGGVTGGAKAFF
>TRBV7-2|TRBJ2-5
CASSLATSGQLGETQYF
>TRBV4-2|TRBJ1-3
CASSLREGGSEGNTIYF
>TRBV2|TRBJ1-1
CASSEEMNTEAFF
>TRBV7-2|TRBJ2-3
CASSLVELAGGRTDTQYF